These 9 T cell receptor beta chains came from one sample sequenced in a study of PD-L1 blockade in urothelial cancer. TCRdb's copy holds only in-frame clones and misses some; the assay was immunoSEQ multiplex PCR. Counted here are around 66,000 clones, around nine tenths occurring once; the ten biggest clones make up around 11%. The sample's time point: peripheral blood 6 weeks after treatment start. The sequencing here drew on PBMCs, taken around atezolizumab (anti-PD-L1) treatment. Source of these receptors: a man aged 60 to 75 with urothelial cancer.

The chain links TRBV5-1 to TRBJ2-2; 10 bases line up with TRBD2. This CDR3 has 15 residues. Germline V gives CDR1 SGHRS, CDR2 YFSETQ. The V segment lost 4 bases and the J segment 7 bases; nucleotides outside the gene matches: 7. The CDR3 DNA reads as TGCGCCAGCAGCGTATCTAGCGGGGGTCGCGGGGAGCTGTTTTTT. Translating it yields CASSVSSGGRGELFF.

The chain links TRBV11-2 to TRBJ1-5, with 10 bases matching TRBD1. Germline values: CDR1 SGHAT, CDR2 FQNNGV. There are 14 residues in the CDR3. V dropped 4 bases and J dropped 7; count of bases not matched to a gene: 4. The DNA of the CDR3 is TGTGCCAGCAGCTCCGGGACAGGGGCCCAGCCCCAGCATTTT. This codes for CASSSGTGAQPQHF.

The chain is built from TRBV5-1 and TRBJ2-5, with 10 bases lining up with TRBD1. Germline lookup yields CDR1 SGHRS and CDR2 YFSETQ. The CDR3 runs to 16 residues. Trimming removed 0 bases from V and 5 bases from J; junction bases left unmatched: 7. In nucleotides, the CDR3 is TGCGCCAGCAGCTTGGGAACAAGACAGGGGGCGGAGACCCAGTACTTC. This encodes CASSLGTRQGAETQYF.

The V gene is TRBV4-2, the J gene TRBJ1-2, with D perhaps TRBD1 (6 bases). The CDR3 runs to 19 residues. V shed 0 bases and J shed 0 bases, with 20 bases lying between them. CDR1 and CDR2 from the germline V gene are LGHNA and YNFKEQ. CDR3 DNA: TGTGCCAGCAGCCAAGATCAACAGGGCTCCTACCTTTCTAACTATGGCTACACCTTC. Its protein is CASSQDQQGSYLSNYGYTF.

On this clone: Its ends do not fully match the called genes, so a read error is possible. This chain links TRBV7-7 with TRBJ2-7; 11 bases line up with TRBD2. This CDR3 is 14 amino acids long. From germline, CDR1 is SSHAT and CDR2 FNYEAQ (reference sequence). DNA for the CDR3: TGTGCTAGCAGTGCGGGACTAGCGGCGAGCGAGCAGTACTTC. Amino acids: CASSAGLAASEQYF.

In its sample, this clone was seen a few times. The chain couples TRBV5-6 to TRBJ1-1; D not resolved. In germline, CDR1 is SGHDT, CDR2 YYEEEE. V lost 2 bases and J 8 bases, leaving 7 bases between the germline ends. The CDR3 is 11 amino acids. The CDR3 DNA reads as TGTGCCAGCAGCTTCCTCAGGGAAGCTTTCTTT. Translated: CASSFLREAFF.

This clone showed up just a few times. This chain joins TRBV6-5 and TRBJ2-7; maybe TRBD2 (6 bases). Germline V CDR1 and CDR2: MNHEY, SVGAGI. Trimming stripped 2 bases from V and 6 bases from J, with 11 bases between. The CDR3 is 13 residues long. Written as DNA, the CDR3 is TGTGCCAGCAGTTACGGGGGGATCGGCGAGCAGTACTTC. Residues: CASSYGGIGEQYF.

The chain joins TRBV10-3 to TRBJ2-7, with TRBD1 identical over 8 bases. The CDR3 runs to 12 residues. J was trimmed by 6 bases and V by 8 bases; bases with no gene match: 6. Germline loops: CDR1 ENHRY, CDR2 SYGVKD. Written as DNA, the CDR3 is TGTGCCATCGGCACAGGGGGGACCGAGCAGTACTTC. Its translation: CAIGTGGTEQYF.

V and J are TRBV5-4 and TRBJ2-5; 10 bases agree with TRBD1. V dropped 3 bases and J dropped 4; count of bases not matched to a gene: 6. Germline values: CDR1 SGHNT, CDR2 YYREEE (reference sequence). CDR3 length: 15 amino acids. The CDR3 region has the DNA TGTGCCAGCAGCTCGACAGGGGGCATGGTAGAGACCCAGTACTTC. Translation: CASSSTGGMVETQYF.